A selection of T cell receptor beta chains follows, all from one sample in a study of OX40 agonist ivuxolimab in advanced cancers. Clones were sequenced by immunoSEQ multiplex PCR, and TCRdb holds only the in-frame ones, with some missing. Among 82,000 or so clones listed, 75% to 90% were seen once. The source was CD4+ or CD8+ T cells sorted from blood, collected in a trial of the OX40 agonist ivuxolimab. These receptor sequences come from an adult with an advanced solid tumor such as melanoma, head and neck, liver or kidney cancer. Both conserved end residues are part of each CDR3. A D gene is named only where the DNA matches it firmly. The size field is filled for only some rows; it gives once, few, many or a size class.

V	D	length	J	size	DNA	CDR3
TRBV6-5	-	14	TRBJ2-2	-	TGTGCCAGCAGTAGGCAGGATATCACCGGGGAGCTGTTTTTT	CASSRQDITGELFF
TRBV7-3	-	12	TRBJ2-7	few	TGTGCCAGCAGCTTAACTACGAGAGAGCAGTACTTC	CASSLTTREQYF
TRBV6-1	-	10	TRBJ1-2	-	TGTGCCAGCAGTGGATATGGCTACACCTTC	CASSGYGYTF
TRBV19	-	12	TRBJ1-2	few	TGTGCCAGTAGTCGGACGGACTATGGCTACACCTTC	CASSRTDYGYTF
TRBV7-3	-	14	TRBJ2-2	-	TGTGCCAGCAGATACCTAGGGGGTACCGGGGAGCTGTTTTTT	CASRYLGGTGELFF
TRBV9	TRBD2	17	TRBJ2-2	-	TGTGCCAGCAGCGGGATTAGCGGGGGCTTGAACACCGGGGAGCTGTTTTTT	CASSGISGGLNTGELFF
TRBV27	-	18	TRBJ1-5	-	TGTGCCAGCAGTTTCGCCGGGGGGCCCCTCTCCGCCCGTCGGCCCCAGCATTTT	CASSFAGGPLSARRPQHF
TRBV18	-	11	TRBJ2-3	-	TGTGCCAGCTCACCTCGGGATACGCAGTATTTT	CASSPRDTQYF
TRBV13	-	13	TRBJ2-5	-	TGTGCCAGCAGCTTGTGGGCCCAAGAGACCCAGTACTTC	CASSLWAQETQYF
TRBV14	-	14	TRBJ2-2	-	TGTGCCAGCAGCCAGGTCCGGAACACCGGGGAGCTGTTTTTT	CASSQVRNTGELFF
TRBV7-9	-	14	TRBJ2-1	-	TGTGCCAGCAGCCCTAACAGGGCTGACAATGAGCAGTTCTTC	CASSPNRADNEQFF
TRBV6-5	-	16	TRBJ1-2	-	TGTGCCAGCAGTTTGGGGACGGTTTTAAGCAACTATGGCTACACCTTC	CASSLGTVLSNYGYTF
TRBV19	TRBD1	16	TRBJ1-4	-	TGTGCCAGTACCCCACAGGGGATCACTGCTAATGAAAAACTGTTTTTT	CASTPQGITANEKLFF
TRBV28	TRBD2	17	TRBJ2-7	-	TGTGCCAGCAGTTTATGGCTAGCGGGGGGACGGGCTCTCGAGCAGTACTTC	CASSLWLAGGRALEQYF
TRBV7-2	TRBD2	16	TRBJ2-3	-	TGTGCCAGCAGCGCGCGGCTAGCGGGGGGCCCAGATACGCAGTATTTT	CASSARLAGGPDTQYF
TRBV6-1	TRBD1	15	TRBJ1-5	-	TGTGCCAGCAGTGTGGGACAGGGAGGCAATCAGCCCCAGCATTTT	CASSVGQGGNQPQHF
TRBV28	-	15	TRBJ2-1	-	TGTGCCAGCACCCTCGGAGGGGGGGGGCCGCTCGAGCAGTTCTTC	CASTLGGGGPLEQFF
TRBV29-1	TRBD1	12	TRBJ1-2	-	TGCAGCGGTGGGACAGTTAACTATGGCTACACCTTC	CSGGTVNYGYTF
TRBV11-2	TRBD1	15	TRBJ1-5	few	TGTGCCAGCAGCTTAGAAACAGGGGGGACCCAGCCCCAGCATTTT	CASSLETGGTQPQHF
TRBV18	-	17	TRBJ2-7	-	TGTGCCAGCTCCCTACCAGCTTATTCAGGGGCCTACTACGAGCAGTACTTC	CASSLPAYSGAYYEQYF
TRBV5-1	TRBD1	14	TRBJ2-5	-	TGCGCCAGCAGCCTACAGGGGATCGAAGAGACCCAGTACTTC	CASSLQGIEETQYF
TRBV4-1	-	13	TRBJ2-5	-	TGCGCCAGCAGCCAAGAAGGGGCCGAGACCCAGTACTTC	CASSQEGAETQYF
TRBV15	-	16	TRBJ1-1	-	TGTGCCACCAGCAGAGACCGGATGGACGGGAACACTGAAGCTTTCTTT	CATSRDRMDGNTEAFF
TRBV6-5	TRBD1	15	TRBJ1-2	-	TGTGCCAGCAGCCGGCGGACAGGGCGCGTTTATGGCTACACCTTC	CASSRRTGRVYGYTF
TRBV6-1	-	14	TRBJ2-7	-	TGTGCCAGCAGGGCAACCCGGGGGACCTACGAGCAGTACTTC	CASRATRGTYEQYF
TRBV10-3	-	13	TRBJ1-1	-	TGTGCCATCAGTGAGACCCAACGGACAGAAGCTTTCTTT	CAISETQRTEAFF